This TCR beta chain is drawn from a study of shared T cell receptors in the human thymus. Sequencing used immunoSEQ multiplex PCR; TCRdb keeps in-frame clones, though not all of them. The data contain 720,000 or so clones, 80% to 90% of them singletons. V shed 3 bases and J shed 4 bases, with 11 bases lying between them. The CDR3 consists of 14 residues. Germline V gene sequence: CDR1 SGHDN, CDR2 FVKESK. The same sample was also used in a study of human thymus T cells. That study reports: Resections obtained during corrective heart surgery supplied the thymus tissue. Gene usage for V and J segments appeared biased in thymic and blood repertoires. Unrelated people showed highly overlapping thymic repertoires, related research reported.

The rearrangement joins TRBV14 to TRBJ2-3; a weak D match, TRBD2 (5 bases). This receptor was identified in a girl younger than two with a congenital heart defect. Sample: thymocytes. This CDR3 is CASSHELEPDTQYF. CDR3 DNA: TGTGCCAGCAGCCACGAACTAGAGCCAGATACGCAGTATTTT.